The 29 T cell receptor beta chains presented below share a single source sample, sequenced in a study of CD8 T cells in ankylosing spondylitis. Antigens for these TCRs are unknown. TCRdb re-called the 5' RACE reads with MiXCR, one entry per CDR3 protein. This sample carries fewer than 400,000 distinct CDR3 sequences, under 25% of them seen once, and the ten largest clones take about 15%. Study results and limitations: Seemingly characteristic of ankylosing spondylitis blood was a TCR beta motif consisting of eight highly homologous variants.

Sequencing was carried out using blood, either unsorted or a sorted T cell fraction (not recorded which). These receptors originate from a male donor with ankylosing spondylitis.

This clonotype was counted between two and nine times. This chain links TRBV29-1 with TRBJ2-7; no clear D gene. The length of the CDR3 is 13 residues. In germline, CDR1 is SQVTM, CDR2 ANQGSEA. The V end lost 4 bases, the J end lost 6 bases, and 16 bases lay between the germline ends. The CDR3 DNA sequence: TGCAGCGTTGCCCCGGTTGTGGTAAGCGAGCAGTACTTC. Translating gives CSVAPVVVSEQYF.

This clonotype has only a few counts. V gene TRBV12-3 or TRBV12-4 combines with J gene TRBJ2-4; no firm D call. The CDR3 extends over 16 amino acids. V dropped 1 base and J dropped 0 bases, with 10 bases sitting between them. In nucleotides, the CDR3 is TGTGCCAGCAGTTTAGAGGGAAGCCTAGCCAAAAACATTCAGTACTTC. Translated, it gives CASSLEGSLAKNIQYF.

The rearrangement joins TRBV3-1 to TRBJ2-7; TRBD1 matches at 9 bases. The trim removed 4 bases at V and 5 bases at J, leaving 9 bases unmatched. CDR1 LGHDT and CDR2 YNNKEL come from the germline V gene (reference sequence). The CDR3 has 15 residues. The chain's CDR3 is CASSPPGQGVHEQYF. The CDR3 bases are TGTGCCAGCAGCCCCCCGGGACAGGGTGTACACGAGCAGTACTTC.

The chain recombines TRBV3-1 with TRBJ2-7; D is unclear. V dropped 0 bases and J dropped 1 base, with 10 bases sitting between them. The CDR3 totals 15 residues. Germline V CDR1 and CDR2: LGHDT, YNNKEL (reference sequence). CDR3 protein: CASSQDPGNSYEQYF. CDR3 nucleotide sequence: TGTGCCAGCAGCCAAGATCCAGGCAATTCCTACGAGCAGTACTTC.

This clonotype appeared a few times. The CDR3 DNA reads TGCAGTGCTAGTCCGGGACTAGCGGGAGTAGGGAGGGGCACAGATACGCAGTATTTT. This encodes CSASPGLAGVGRGTDTQYF. The rearrangement joins TRBV20-1 to TRBJ2-3; 14 bases are a match to TRBD2. With V trimmed by 3 bases and J by 1 base, 12 bases remained unmatched. Germline CDR1 reads DFQATT; CDR2 reads SNEGSKA (reference sequence). The length of the CDR3 is 19 residues.

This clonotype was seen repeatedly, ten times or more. The CDR3 region has the DNA TGCAGCGTTGTTACAGGTGGAAACCCTCAGCCCCAGCATTTT. Amino acid sequence: CSVVTGGNPQPQHF. The chain combines TRBV29-1 with TRBJ1-5, with a weak D call TRBD1 (5 bases). Trimming took 4 bases from V and 6 from J, leaving 16 bases between them. Per germline, CDR1 SQVTM and CDR2 ANQGSEA. The CDR3 runs 14 residues.

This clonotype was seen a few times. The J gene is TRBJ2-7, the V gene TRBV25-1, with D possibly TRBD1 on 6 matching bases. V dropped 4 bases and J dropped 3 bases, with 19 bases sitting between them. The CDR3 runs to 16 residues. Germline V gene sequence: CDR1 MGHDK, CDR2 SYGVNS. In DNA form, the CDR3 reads TGTGCCAGCAGTGCTGCCGGGACACCGACCCTCTACGAGCAGTACTTC. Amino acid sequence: CASSAAGTPTLYEQYF.

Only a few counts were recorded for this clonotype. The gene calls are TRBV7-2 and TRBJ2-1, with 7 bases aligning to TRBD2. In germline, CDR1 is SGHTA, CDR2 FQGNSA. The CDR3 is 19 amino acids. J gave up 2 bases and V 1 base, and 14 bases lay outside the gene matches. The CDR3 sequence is CASSLVRGMGAGTYNEQFF. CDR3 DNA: TGTGCCAGCAGCTTAGTGCGGGGTATGGGAGCGGGAACCTACAATGAGCAGTTCTTC.

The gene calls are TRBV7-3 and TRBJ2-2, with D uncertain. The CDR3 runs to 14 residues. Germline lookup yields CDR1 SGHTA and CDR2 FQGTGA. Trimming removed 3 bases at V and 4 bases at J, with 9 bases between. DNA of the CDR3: TGTGCCAGCAGCTTCTGGGGAAGCACCGGGGAGCTGTTTTTT. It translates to CASSFWGSTGELFF. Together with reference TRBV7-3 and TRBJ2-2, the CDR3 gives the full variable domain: GAGVSQTPSNKVTEKGKYVELRCDPISGHTALYWYRQSLGQGPEFLIYFQGTGAADDSGLPNDRFFAVRPEGSVSTLKIQRTERGDSAVYLCASSFWGSTGELFFGEGSRLTVL.

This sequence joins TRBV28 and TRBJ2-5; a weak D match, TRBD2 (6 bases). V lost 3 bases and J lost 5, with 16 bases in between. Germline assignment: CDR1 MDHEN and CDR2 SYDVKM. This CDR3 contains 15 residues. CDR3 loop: CASSFQAGVFETQYF. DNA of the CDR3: TGTGCCAGCAGTTTCCAAGCGGGTGTGTTTGAGACCCAGTACTTC.

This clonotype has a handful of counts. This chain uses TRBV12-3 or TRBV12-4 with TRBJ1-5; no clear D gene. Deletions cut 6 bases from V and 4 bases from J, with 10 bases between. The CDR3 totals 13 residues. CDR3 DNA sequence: TGTGCCAGCAGCCCCGACGTAAATCAGCCCCAGCATTTT. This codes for CASSPDVNQPQHF.

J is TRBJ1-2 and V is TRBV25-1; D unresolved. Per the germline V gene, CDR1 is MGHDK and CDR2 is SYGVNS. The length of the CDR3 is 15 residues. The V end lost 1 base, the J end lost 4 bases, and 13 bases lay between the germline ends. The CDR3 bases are TGTGCCAGCAGTGAATTCGGAACGGACGTCTATGGCTACACCTTC. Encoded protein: CASSEFGTDVYGYTF.

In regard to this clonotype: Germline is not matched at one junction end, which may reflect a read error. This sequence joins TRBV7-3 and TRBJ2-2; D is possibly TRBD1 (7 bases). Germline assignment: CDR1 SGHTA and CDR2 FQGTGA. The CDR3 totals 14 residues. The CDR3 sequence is CASSPTGEWGELIF. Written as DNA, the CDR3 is TGTGCCAGCAGCCCAACAGGGGAGTGGGGGGAGCTGATTTTT.

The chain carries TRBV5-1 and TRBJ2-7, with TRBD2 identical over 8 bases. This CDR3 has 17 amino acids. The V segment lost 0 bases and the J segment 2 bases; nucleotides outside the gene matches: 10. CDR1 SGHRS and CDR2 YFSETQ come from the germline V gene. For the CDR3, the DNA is TGCGCCAGCAGCTTGGCGACTTCCGGGACTAGAACCTACGAGCAGTACTTC. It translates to CASSLATSGTRTYEQYF. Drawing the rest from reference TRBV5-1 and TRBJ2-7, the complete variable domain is KAGVTQTPRYLIKTRGQQVTLSCSPISGHRSVSWYQQTPGQGLQFLFEYFSETQRNKGNFPGRFSGRQFSNSRSEMNVSTLELGDSALYLCASSLATSGTRTYEQYFGPGTRLTVT.

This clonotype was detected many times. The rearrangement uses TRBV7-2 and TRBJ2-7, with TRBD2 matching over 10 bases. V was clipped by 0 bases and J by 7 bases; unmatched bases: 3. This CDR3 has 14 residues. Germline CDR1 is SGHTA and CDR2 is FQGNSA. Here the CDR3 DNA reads TGTGCCAGCAGCTTAGCTCTAGCGGGAGTTGAGCAGTACTTC. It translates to CASSLALAGVEQYF.

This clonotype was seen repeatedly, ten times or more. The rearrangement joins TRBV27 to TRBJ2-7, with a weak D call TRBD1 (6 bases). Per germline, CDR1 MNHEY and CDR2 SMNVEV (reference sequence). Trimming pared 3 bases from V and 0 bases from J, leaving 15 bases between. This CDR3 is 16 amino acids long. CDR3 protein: CASSFGGQTSSYEQYF. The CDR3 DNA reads TGTGCCAGCAGTTTTGGAGGACAGACGAGCTCCTACGAGCAGTACTTC.

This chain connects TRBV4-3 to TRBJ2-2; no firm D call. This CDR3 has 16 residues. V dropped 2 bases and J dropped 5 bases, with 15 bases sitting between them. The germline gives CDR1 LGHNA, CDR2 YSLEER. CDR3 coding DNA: TGCGCCAGCAGCCAAATCCCTGCGGCATGGACCGGGGAGCTGTTTTTT. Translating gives CASSQIPAAWTGELFF.

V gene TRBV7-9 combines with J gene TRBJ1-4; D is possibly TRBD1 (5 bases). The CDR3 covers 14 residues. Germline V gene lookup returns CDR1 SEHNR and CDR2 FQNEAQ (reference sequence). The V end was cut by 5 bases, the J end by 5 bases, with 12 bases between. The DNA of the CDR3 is TGTGCCAGCAGCCTCGGGGCTGAAAATGAAAAACTGTTTTTT. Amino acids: CASSLGAENEKLFF.

DNA of the CDR3: TGTGCCAGCAGTGACCAGGCCTCCTACGAGCAGTACTTC. It yields the protein CASSDQASYEQYF. The gene calls are TRBV2 and TRBJ2-7; D not certain. Germline V lookup: CDR1 SNHLY, CDR2 FYNNEI. V was cut by 3 bases and J by 0 bases, with 6 bases left in between. The CDR3 is 13 residues long.

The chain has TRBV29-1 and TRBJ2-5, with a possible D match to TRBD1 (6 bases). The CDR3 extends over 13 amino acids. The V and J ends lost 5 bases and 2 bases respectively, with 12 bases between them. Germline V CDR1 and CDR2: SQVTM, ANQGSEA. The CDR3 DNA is TGCAGCGTTAGCCAGGGGCCACAAGAGACCCAGTACTTC. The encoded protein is CSVSQGPQETQYF.

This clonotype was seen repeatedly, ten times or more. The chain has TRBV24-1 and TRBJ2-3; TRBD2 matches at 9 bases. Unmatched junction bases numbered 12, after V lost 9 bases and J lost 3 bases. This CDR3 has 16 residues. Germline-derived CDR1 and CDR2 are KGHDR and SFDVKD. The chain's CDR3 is CATSGGRALGTDTQYF. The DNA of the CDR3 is TGTGCCACCTCTGGCGGGAGGGCCCTCGGTACAGATACGCAGTATTTT.

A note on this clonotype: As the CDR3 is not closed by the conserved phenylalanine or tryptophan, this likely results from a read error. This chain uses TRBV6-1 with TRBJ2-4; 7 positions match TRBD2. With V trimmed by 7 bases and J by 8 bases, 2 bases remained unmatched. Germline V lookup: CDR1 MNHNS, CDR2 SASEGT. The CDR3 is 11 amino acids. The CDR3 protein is CASTRGDIQYL. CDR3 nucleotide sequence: TGTGCCAGCACACGGGGGGACATTCAGTACCTC.

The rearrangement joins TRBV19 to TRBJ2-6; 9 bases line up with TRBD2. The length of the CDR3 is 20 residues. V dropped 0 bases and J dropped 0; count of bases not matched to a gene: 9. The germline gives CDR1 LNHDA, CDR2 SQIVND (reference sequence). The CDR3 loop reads CASSIEASGAVTSGANVLTF. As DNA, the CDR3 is TGTGCCAGTAGTATAGAGGCTAGCGGGGCCGTCACCTCTGGGGCCAACGTCCTGACTTTC. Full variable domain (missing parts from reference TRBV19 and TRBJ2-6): DGGITQSPKYLFRKEGQNVTLSCEQNLNHDAMYWYRQDPGQGLRLIYYSQIVNDFQKGDIAEGYSVSREKKESFPLTVTSAQKNPTAFYLCASSIEASGAVTSGANVLTFGAGSRLTVL.

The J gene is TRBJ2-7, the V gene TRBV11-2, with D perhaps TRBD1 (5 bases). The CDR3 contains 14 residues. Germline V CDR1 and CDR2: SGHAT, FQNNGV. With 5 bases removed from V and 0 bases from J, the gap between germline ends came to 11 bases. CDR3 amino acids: CASSNTGPSYEQYF. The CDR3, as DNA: TGTGCCAGCAGCAACACAGGACCCTCCTACGAGCAGTACTTC.

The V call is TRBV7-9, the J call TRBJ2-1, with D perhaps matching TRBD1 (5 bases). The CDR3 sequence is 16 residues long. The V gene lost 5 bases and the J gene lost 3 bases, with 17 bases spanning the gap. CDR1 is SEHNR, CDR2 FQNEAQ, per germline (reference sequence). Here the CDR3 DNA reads TGTGCCAGCAGCGTTGGGGCCAGCTTATACTACAATGAGCAGTTCTTC. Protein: CASSVGASLYYNEQFF.

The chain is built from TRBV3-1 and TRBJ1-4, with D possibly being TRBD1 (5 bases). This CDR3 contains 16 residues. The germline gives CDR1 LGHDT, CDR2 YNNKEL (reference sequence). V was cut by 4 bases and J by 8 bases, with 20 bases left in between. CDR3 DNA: TGTGCCAGCAGCCCCACTGCTTCAGGGCTCGGGGAAAAACTGTTTTTT. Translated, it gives CASSPTASGLGEKLFF.

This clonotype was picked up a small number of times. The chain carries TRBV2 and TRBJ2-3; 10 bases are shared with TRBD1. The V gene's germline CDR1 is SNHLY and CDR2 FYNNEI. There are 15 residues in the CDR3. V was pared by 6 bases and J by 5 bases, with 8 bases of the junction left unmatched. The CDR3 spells CASSDDRGLGDTQYF. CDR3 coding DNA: TGTGCCAGCAGCGACGACAGGGGGCTAGGAGATACGCAGTATTTT.

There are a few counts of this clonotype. The CDR3 DNA reads as TGCAGTGCTAGCGGGAACGACCAAGAGACCCAGTACTTC. Its protein is CSASGNDQETQYF. J is TRBJ2-5 and V is TRBV20-1, with D possibly TRBD2 on 5 matching bases. The ends were cut back, 3 bases at V and 0 bases at J, with 8 bases in the middle. CDR1 is DFQATT and CDR2 is SNEGSKA in the germline V gene (reference sequence). CDR3 length: 13 amino acids.

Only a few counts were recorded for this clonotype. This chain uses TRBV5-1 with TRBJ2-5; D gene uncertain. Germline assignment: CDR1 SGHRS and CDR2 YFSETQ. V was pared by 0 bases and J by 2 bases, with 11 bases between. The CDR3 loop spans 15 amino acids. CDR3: CASSLGSLSQETQYF. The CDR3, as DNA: TGCGCCAGCAGCTTGGGTAGCCTTTCTCAAGAGACCCAGTACTTC.